This TCR beta chain is drawn from a study of cytomegalovirus exposure and HLA in healthy donors (dated 2017 in TCRdb). For context, the study as a whole: According to an earlier analysis of around 600 of the donors, about 179 million T cells yielded 90 million to 130 million unique TCR beta sequences and about 300 Gb of sequence data. In a later analysis, previously published TCR beta repertoires from several hundred donors were re-analyzed and high-resolution HLA genotyping was added so that TCR occurrence patterns could be studied. Typing coverage differed by locus: A, B, C, DRB1 and DQB1 were typed in roughly 629-630 donors, DQA1 in about 560, DPA1 in 600 to 610, and DPB1 in 400 to 480. Every repertoire in the discovery cohort had been generated on one and the same sequencing platform. An early release that covered fewer than 800 HLA-typed donors contained around 330 gigabases of sequencing data and 85 million to 100 million unique TCR sequences. The T cell repertoires of around 670 subjects were profiled by immunosequencing and related to cytomegalovirus serostatus. High-throughput TCR immunosequencing, statistical association of individual TCRs with disease status, and machine learning were combined to predict cytomegalovirus infection status. Roughly 5 DR-DQ haplotypes were handled as single units for association and clustering, since linkage in the cohort was strong. Class I and class II HLA loci were covered by the typing at four-digit resolution. The genetic ancestry cluster associated with self-reported Caucasian donors included about 81% of the 300 to 400 genotyped donors. Genome-wide SNP genotypes for about 65% of the 666 donors were used in a later genetic analysis, which treated that subset as a discovery cohort. In an earlier analysis of roughly 540 of the donors, high-throughput TCR beta sequencing was used to judge whether each TCR beta V gene segment behaved as functional or pseudogenic. Rather than drawing on any new phenotypic data, the later analysis identified candidate immune exposures from TCR beta sequences and the way those sequences occurred across donors. The study aimed to test whether signatures of past pathogen exposure could be identified by cataloging public T cell receptors. Among about 400 genotyped donors of the cohort, an average of around 250,000 unique TCR beta nucleotide sequences was sequenced per donor, of which 15% to 20% were non-productive. Donor age, sex, ethnicity and CMV serostatus were collected together with the repertoire data. Besides the first cohort of around 670 subjects, a separate validation cohort made up of roughly 120 different subjects was used. Study-wide findings and limitations: Some IMGT-functional V segments, including TRBV6-2 and TRBV6-3, could not be told apart with the 87-base-pair reads, so those segments were excluded. In vitro tests confirmed that a few of the cytomegalovirus-associated TCR beta chains recognize cytomegalovirus antigens. In an earlier analysis of 587 of the donors, most TCR beta V segments appeared in productive rearrangements about 87% or about 30% of the time, broadly matching IMGT annotations. Because HLA typing was missing for some donors at each locus, association tests included only the typed subset. When HLA alleles, especially DR and DQ, strongly co-occurred, attributing TCR associations to individual alleles was difficult. CMV serostatus was the only immune exposure information available for the cohort. A later analysis reported that several top co-occurrence clusters appeared linked to parvovirus B19, influenza, CMV and Epstein-Barr virus. The authors suggested that the approach could potentially be generalized to other disease states and immunological phenotypes. Presence/absence analyses assumed roughly uniform sequencing depth across donors, an assumption that may not hold. Correlated functional status among segregating V segments might reflect linkage disequilibrium, but an unknown experimental factor could not be ruled out. This cohort had only TCR beta chains sequenced, and the lack of alpha or paired-chain data limited which features could be detected. Most TCR sequences were observed very rarely across donors, whereas some public TCRs were present in many individuals. In a later genetic analysis, fewer N-insertions in productive TCRs were reported among donors in an Asian-associated ancestry cluster than the 666-donor mean. In a later analysis, HLA-associated TCR beta chains were found to be more clonally expanded and to have lower generation probabilities than equally common non-associated chains. In a later analysis, most CMV-associated TCR beta chains were found to appear HLA-restricted, with HLA associations seemingly driven largely by CMV exposure. Cytomegalovirus status was reported to be diagnosed by the classifier with high specificity and sensitivity in both the original and validation cohorts. Over 15 rarely observed V segments, including chromosome 9 orphons, were excluded from the earlier analysis of several hundred of the donors because counts were too low. A later analysis found that TCR association rates varied across HLA loci, with DRB1 alleles showing the most associated TCRs and HLA-C alleles the fewest. A cluster of highly shared sequence variants was judged likely to be a technical artifact of the sequencing pipeline. A further reported finding was that TCR beta sequences accurately predicted the HLA-A and HLA-B alleles for most subjects in the first cohort. The study listed 164 TCR beta chains as associated with cytomegalovirus. Specific HLA alleles were associated with 15,000 to 20,000 TCR beta sequences at a false discovery rate of 0.05 in a later analysis. An association between a missense DCLRE1C variant and V-gene and J-gene trimming of TCR beta chains was found in a later genetic analysis and replicated in an independent cohort.

The library was obtained by the immunoSEQ multiplex PCR assay. A mixture of 60 forward primers for TCR Vbeta segments and 13 reverse primers for TCR Jbeta segments was used in the multiplex PCR. The CDR3 region of rearranged TCR beta genes was amplified from genomic DNA with a multiplex PCR assay. On the Illumina HiSeq System, the amplified TCR beta libraries were sequenced as 87-base-pair reads. The authors processed their data as follows. In a later analysis, 70 million to 95 million unique TCR beta chains were counted across the approximately 640 repertoires, and approximately 9.9 million of these chains were shared by at least two donors. To remove PCR and sequencing errors, raw reads were error-corrected and collapsed into unique sequences using a nearest-neighbor algorithm that merged closely related sequences. V, D and J gene segments were assigned by aligning CDR3 sequences to IMGT reference sequences. For a sequence to be retained, at least a six-nucleotide match to both a V gene segment and a J gene segment was required. Rearrangements were classified as productive when the CDR3 lacked stop codons and remained in frame with V and J, and all other rearrangements were classified as non-productive. CDR3 was defined according to IMGT convention as the region running from the second conserved V-encoded cysteine to the conserved J-encoded phenylalanine. The earlier analysis of fewer than 700 of the donors excluded sequences that lacked an unambiguous match to a single V gene segment. In an earlier analysis of about 590 of the donors, a V segment was called functional when productive rearrangements were above 56.7%, and segregating when the standard deviation between donors exceeded 5%. To diagnose cytomegalovirus status from the catalog of TCR beta chain sequences, a statistical classification framework was built. In a later analysis, V and J genes were assigned by comparing TCR nucleotide sequences against IMGT/GENE-DB human TR gene sequences. In a later analysis, CDR3 sequences and most-parsimonious VDJ recombination scenarios were assigned using the TCRdist pipeline. In a later analysis, each TCR beta chain was defined by its CDR3 amino acid sequence together with its V-gene family, and reads without a unique V-gene family were excluded. To address suspected cross-contamination and a sequencing artifact, a later analysis removed approximately 600 highly shared, low-generation-probability nucleotide sequences. For each public chain, a later analysis derived a clonal expansion index from normalized ranks of inferred template counts within each repertoire. A later analysis computed generation probabilities with a VDJ recombination model fitted to out-of-frame rearrangements, and checked the results against IGoR. In a later analysis, hypergeometric tests were used to score TCR-TCR, TCR-HLA and TCR-CMV co-occurrence, with a repertoire-size bias correction applied to TCR pairs. In a later analysis, false discovery rates were estimated by permuting HLA or CMV assignments 20 times. In a later analysis, co-occurring TCRs were grouped with DBSCAN, and TCRdist sequence similarity was added when clustering was performed within HLA-allele-positive subsets. Co-occurrence clustering excluded repertoires with fewer than 30,000 or more than 120,000 public chains, plus five with anomalous nucleotide sharing. Not all clones reach the TCRdb copy of this immuneACCESS table, which keeps in-frame sequences only. Checked studies attribute under half of the gap to unresolved V genes and leave the rest unexplained. V and J calls and clone size are copied from that table; D and trimming were computed from the DNA. Here the sample has about 160,000 clones; about 79% occur a single time. Of the sample, around 1% is held by the ten largest clones.

The cohort comprised some 680 healthy bone marrow donors. At the time of sampling, every cohort member was nominally healthy, though immune exposures that went unrecorded were likely present. The donor was CMV seropositive and was included in the group of 270 or so seropositive cohort members. A peripheral blood sample was collected from each donor, and TCR beta sequencing was performed on peripheral blood mononuclear cells. Genomic DNA was extracted from the blood cell samples with the Qiagen DNeasy Blood Extraction Kit. With respect to this clone: The specificity of this receptor is unknown. Base-call qualities are not available, and no considerably larger clone is one nucleotide away.

CDR1 SEHNR and CDR2 FQNEAQ were looked up in the germline V gene (reference sequence). Trimming accounts for 3 bases at V and 7 bases at J, while the number of junction bases matched to no gene is 1. Counted from cysteine to phenylalanine, this CDR3 has 14 amino acids. Kept here is only the CDR3 DNA, which spans 42 bases and is read in frame from base 1. The V and J genes are TRBV7-9 and TRBJ1-6; TRBD1 agrees with 9 junctional bases. The specimen was PBMCs. This clonotype originated in a woman aged 50 to 60 in good health and CMV-seropositive. The nucleotide sequence is TGTGCCAGCAGCTTCGGACAGGGGAATTCACCCCTCCACTTT. Translated, it reads CASSFGQGNSPLHF.